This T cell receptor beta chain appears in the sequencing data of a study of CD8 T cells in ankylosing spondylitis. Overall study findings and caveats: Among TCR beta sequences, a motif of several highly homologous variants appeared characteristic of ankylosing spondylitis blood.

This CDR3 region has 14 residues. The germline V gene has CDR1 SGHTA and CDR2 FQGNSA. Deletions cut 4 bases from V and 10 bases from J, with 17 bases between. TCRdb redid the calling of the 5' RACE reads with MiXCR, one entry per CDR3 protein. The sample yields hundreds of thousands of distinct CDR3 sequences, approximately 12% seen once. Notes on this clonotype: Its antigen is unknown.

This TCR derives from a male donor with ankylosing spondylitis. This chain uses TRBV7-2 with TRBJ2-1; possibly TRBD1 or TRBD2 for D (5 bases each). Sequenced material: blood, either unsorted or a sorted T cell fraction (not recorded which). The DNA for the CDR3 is TGTGCCAGCAGCTCGGGACGGCCTCCCGTGGAGCAGTTCTTC. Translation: CASSSGRPPVEQFF.